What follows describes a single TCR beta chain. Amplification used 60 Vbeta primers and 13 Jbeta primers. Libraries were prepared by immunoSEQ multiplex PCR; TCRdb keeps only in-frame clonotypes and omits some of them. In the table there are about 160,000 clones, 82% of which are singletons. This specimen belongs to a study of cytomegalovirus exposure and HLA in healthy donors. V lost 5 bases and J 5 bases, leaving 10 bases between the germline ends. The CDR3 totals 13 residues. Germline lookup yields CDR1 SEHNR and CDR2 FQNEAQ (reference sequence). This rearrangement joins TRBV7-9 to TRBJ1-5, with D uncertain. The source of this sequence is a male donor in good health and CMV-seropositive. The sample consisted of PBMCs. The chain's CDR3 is CASSQVEDQPQHF. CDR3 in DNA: TGTGCCAGCAGCCAGGTGGAGGATCAGCCCCAGCATTTT. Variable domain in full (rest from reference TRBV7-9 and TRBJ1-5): DTGVSQNPRHKITKRGQNVTFRCDPISEHNRLYWYRQTLGQGPEFLTYFQNEAQLEKSRLLSDRFSAERPKGSFSTLEIQRTEQGDSAMYLCASSQVEDQPQHFGDGTRLSIL.